This paragraph reports one T cell receptor (beta chain). This clonotype was detected many times. Which antigen it targets is not known. No base qualities exist here, and no much larger clone lies one base off it. Patients with uncontrolled infections, other autoimmune diseases, pregnancy or lactation were excluded. Clinical symptoms, serum thyroxine and TRAb, thyroid ultrasound, and orbital computed tomography formed the basis for the diagnoses. Trizol reagent was used to extract total RNA, and RNA quality was then checked on an Agilent 2100 Bioanalyzer. This record belongs to a study of T cells in Graves' hyperthyroidism and ophthalmopathy (dated by TCRdb to the late 2010s). Background for the entire study: To identify TCR V-J signatures that set the groups apart, the researchers used a discovery cohort of about a hundred patients, made up of approximately 43 with Graves' ophthalmopathy and about 60 with stable Graves' hyperthyroidism. In several Graves' hyperthyroidism patients, the study also compared T-cell repertoires from thyroid tissue with T-cell repertoires from blood. According to the paper, TCR Vbeta CDR3 sequencing was carried out on 135 peripheral blood samples, which came from 40 to 45 ophthalmopathy, 80 or so hyperthyroidism and roughly 17 progressor patients. After blood sampling, hyperthyroidism patients were treated with methimazole at a starting dose of 30 mg daily, and ophthalmopathy patients were treated with high-dose intravenous methylprednisolone. Whether ophthalmopathy could be predicted prospectively was tested in an independent validation cohort made up of fewer than 20 hyperthyroidism patients plus 17 patients who later progressed to ophthalmopathy. The roughly 91 discovery patients were randomly divided into training and test sets at a 7:3 ratio.

V sheds 11 bases and J sheds 1 base, leaving 18 bases between their ends. Measured from the cysteine to the phenylalanine, the CDR3 is 15 residues long. The CDR3 DNA has 45 bases and is translated from base 1. CDR1 and CDR2, looked up from the germline V gene, are MGHRA and YSYEKL. Study-wide conclusions, independent of this receptor: Most expanded thyroid clonotypes (frequency above 0.001) were also detected in blood, a finding suggesting that blood repertoires may reflect thyroid immune responses. During validation, the model predicted progression to ophthalmopathy a median of about 5.9 months ahead of onset, with 60% to 71% sensitivity and 72.22% specificity. Ophthalmopathy was separated from stable hyperthyroidism by a 13 V-J signature model, with about 88% sensitivity and about 84% specificity obtained in cross-validation and 80%/75% obtained in testing. Sample size was not statistically predetermined, and investigators were not blinded to group allocation.

The TCR beta CDR3 regions were amplified from RNA transcripts. The TCR CDR3 was subjected to a first round of RT-PCR using the HTBI primer set and the Qiagen OneStep RT-PCR kit. Libraries were constructed in a second round of multiplex PCR, after which size selection and purification were performed. Sequencing of the libraries was done on an Illumina HiSeq2000 using paired-end 100 bp reads. Per the source publication's procedure: SOAPnuke was used to process the raw data, throwing out any read that contained adapters or uncalled bases, had a mean Phred below 15, or lacked an exact constant-primer or identifier match. COPE v1.2.5 was used to merge high-quality paired reads, and clonotypes were defined as unique nucleotide sequences. Clonotypes were aligned to IMGT TRBV, TRBD and TRBJ reference segments using MiTCR v1.1. The analysis included only V-J combinations with a frequency above 0.0001, which together covered around 99% of the repertoires. The TCS score was defined as the ratio of F50 (clonal expansion) to E x V (chaos), calculated using BLOSUM62-based TCRdist between CDR3 peptides within each V-J. Welch's t-statistics and random forest reduced around 510 V-J features to fewer than 15, which were used in a naive Bayes classifier (R e1071). Thyroid-blood repertoire similarity was quantified with the Morisita-Horn index. TCRdb reworked the public reads: Q25 trimming with fastp, MiXCR clone assembly, productive beta chains retained. One record per CDR3 amino acid sequence lists the most common genes and DNA. The V and J calls shown here were made by TCRdb, not taken from the authors' results. The sample profile shows 500,000 to 600,000 distinct CDR3 sequences; roughly 46% of them were found once. The top ten clonotypes cover over 15% of the sample.

What was sequenced was peripheral blood or thyroid tissue (not recorded which). In this chain, TRBV4-1 is recombined with TRBJ1-5; TRBD1 is a possible D gene, resting on 5 matching bases. The sequence was obtained from an adult woman with Graves' disease, either hyperthyroidism or ophthalmopathy (not recorded which). The nucleotide sequence is given as TGCGCCGTAGCCCCTGGGGGAAAGAGCAATCAGCCCCAGCATTTT. Translated, it reads CAVAPGGKSNQPQHF.